This T cell receptor beta chain was captured by sequencing in a study of blood T cell repertoires in COVID-19. Study-level information: COVID-19 samples, acute and convalescent, were from the United States, Italy and Spain. From T cells, B-cell-depleted T cells, or PBMCs came the material, which was cDNA or gDNA.

TCRdb's copy holds only in-frame clones and misses some; the assay was immunoSEQ multiplex PCR. The sample yields around 140,000 clones, 87% seen once. The table lists this clone with a few counts. The V gene's germline CDR1 is KGHSH and CDR2 LQKENI. The length of the CDR3 is 14 residues. V lost 3 bases to trimming and J lost 4 bases, with 12 bases between them. In assigning cohorts, the study relied on participant-reported clinical history. Shortly before study entry, within 2 weeks, exposed participants had met a COVID-19 case. The TCR originated in a woman between 40 and 50 years old who had been exposed to COVID-19. The sequenced sample consisted of PBMCs or T cells enriched from blood (not recorded which). This chain connects TRBV18 to TRBJ2-5, with a weak D call TRBD2 (6 bases). Here the CDR3 reads CASSPSGQGETQYF. The CDR3 DNA sequence: TGTGCCAGCTCACCGAGCGGGCAAGGAGAGACCCAGTACTTC. The full variable domain, rest sourced from reference TRBV18 and TRBJ2-5, is NAGVMQNPRHLVRRRGQEARLRCSPMKGHSHVYWYRQLPEEGLKFMVYLQKENIIDESGMPKERFSAEFPKEGPSILRIQQVVRGDSAAYFCASSPSGQGETQYFGPGTRLLVL.